This TCR beta chain appears in the sequencing data of a study of T-cell memory formation after mild COVID-19. Study-wide points: CD4+ contracting clones were mainly CM and EM; CD8+ ones, EMRA. Day 37-peaking second-wave clones had unconfirmed SARS-CoV-2 specificity. Contracting clones, day 15 to 85, had balanced CD4/CD8, and later expanders favored CD4+.

Using its own MiXCR run on the 5' RACE reads, TCRdb lists one record per CDR3 protein. The data show approximately 350,000 distinct CDR3 sequences, under 15% seen once. CDR3 length: 12 amino acids. CDR1 MNHEY and CDR2 SVGAGI come from the germline V gene. V dropped 4 bases and J dropped 4 bases, with 7 bases sitting between them. This clonotype was detected ten times or more. What it binds is not known. The chain recombines TRBV6-5 with TRBJ1-1; D not certain. This sequence was found in a man younger than 30 who had mild COVID-19 (a few samples of this study predate the infection). Cell type and time point are not known. Sequenced sample: PBMCs or a T cell subset sorted from them (not recorded which). CDR3 in amino acids: CASSWGGTEAFF. The DNA of the CDR3 is TGTGCCAGCAGTTGGGGAGGCACTGAAGCTTTCTTT.